Listed below are T cell receptor beta chains from one sample, sequenced in a study of CD8+ T cells in alopecia areata. Using immunoSEQ multiplex PCR, the repertoire was profiled, and TCRdb retains in-frame clones only, with some absent. The table includes around 130,000 clones, roughly 58% detected once. This specimen consisted of CD4+ T cells sorted from blood, obtained at week 0. The receptors here all came from a human donor with alopecia areata. CDR3s include the opening cysteine and the closing phenylalanine or tryptophan. Fields, in order: V gene, J gene, D gene, clone size, CDR3 DNA, CDR3 protein. The D gene is left open where the match is weak. Only some rows state a clone size, as once, few, many or a class for expanded clones.

>TRBV18|TRBJ2-7|-|-
TGTGCCAGCTCACCAGGGCTAGCTTCCTACGAGCAGTACTTC
CASSPGLASYEQYF
>TRBV18|TRBJ2-5|-|-
TGTGCCAGCTCACTCGGACGGCCGCCGGAGACCCAGTACTTC
CASSLGRPPETQYF
>TRBV19|TRBJ1-5|TRBD1|-
TGTGCCAGTAGTATACAGGGGGCGCATCCCCAGCATTTT
CASSIQGAHPQHF
>TRBV6-5|TRBJ2-3|-|-
TGTGCCAGCAGTCCTAGGACTACTAACACAGATACGCAGTATTTT
CASSPRTTNTDTQYF
>TRBV28|TRBJ2-7|TRBD2|few
TGTGCCAGCAGTCCCGCGGGGGGCAGCGAGCAGTACTTC
CASSPAGGSEQYF
>TRBV5-4|TRBJ2-2|-|-
TGTGCCAGCAGCGATACAGGGTTTGGCGGGGAGCTGTTTTTT
CASSDTGFGGELFF
>TRBV19|TRBJ1-1|TRBD1|-
TGTGCCAGTAGTTTGGCGACAGGGCGATCGTCTGAAGCTTTCTTT
CASSLATGRSSEAFF
>TRBV27|TRBJ1-4|-|-
TGTGCCAGCAGGGAGAGGAATGAAAAACTGTTTTTT
CASRERNEKLFF
>TRBV2|TRBJ2-7|-|-
TGTGCCAGCAGTGAAGGAGACAGGAGCTCCTACGAGCAGTACTTC
CASSEGDRSSYEQYF
>TRBV11-2|TRBJ2-7|-|-
TGTGCCAGCAGCTTAGTCTTGCAGGGACCTACGTACGAGCAGTACTTC
CASSLVLQGPTYEQYF
>TRBV29-1|TRBJ2-7|TRBD1|-
TGCAGCGTTGACGTGACAGGGGGGTACGAGCAGTACTTC
CSVDVTGGYEQYF
>TRBV2|TRBJ2-5|-|-
TGTGCCAGCGGTAGGACTCCCGATTATAGCACCCAGTACTTC
CASGRTPDYSTQYF
>TRBV4-1|TRBJ1-5|-|few
TGCGCCAGCAGCCAAGAGATGACGAGGGGCAATCAGCCCCAGCATTTT
CASSQEMTRGNQPQHF